Described below is a single T cell receptor (beta chain) sequence and its context. Its antigen remains unidentified. 60 Vbeta and 13 Jbeta primers were used in PCR. As originally analysed: In a later analysis, the count reached some 73 million unique TCR beta chains, with 9 million to 11 million shared. Generated by immunoSEQ multiplex PCR, the TCRdb table keeps only in-frame clones and is missing some. V, J and clone size reflect that table, while D and trimming were determined from the DNA. Seen here are over 150,000 clones, just over 75% observed once, and the top ten hold roughly 3.6%. The sample is drawn from a study of cytomegalovirus exposure and HLA in healthy donors. Whole-study context: The roughly 120 million unique TCR beta sequences, from around 200 million T cells, were found by an earlier analysis. Findings and limits, study-wide: In an earlier analysis, most TCR beta V segments were productive about 90% or about 30% of the time.

Germline V gives CDR1 SEHNR, CDR2 FQNEAQ (reference sequence). The CDR3 has 17 amino acids. The germline V and J ends were trimmed by 1 base and 1 base, with 11 bases remaining between them. Healthy bone marrow donors formed the donor group. The TCR was taken from a woman in her sixties or seventies in good health and CMV-seropositive. Sequencing used PBMCs. V is TRBV7-9 and J is TRBJ1-6, with D possibly TRBD1 on 5 matching bases. The CDR3 DNA reads TGTGCCAGCAGCTTAGAGGGGAGGGTTTCCTATAATTCACCCCTCCACTTT. Amino acids: CASSLEGRVSYNSPLHF.